The 26 T cell receptor beta chains below all came from one sample that was sequenced in a study of OX40 agonist ivuxolimab in advanced cancers. Some clones are missing from TCRdb's copy, which holds only in-frame ones; the method was immunoSEQ multiplex PCR. Seen here are 40,000 to 50,000 clones, about 83% observed once, and the top ten hold 35% to 40%. The material sequenced was CD4+ or CD8+ T cells sorted from blood, taken in a trial of the OX40 agonist ivuxolimab. These TCRs come from an adult with an advanced solid tumor such as melanoma, head and neck, liver or kidney cancer.

The rearrangement links TRBV5-6 to TRBJ2-1; 12 bases match TRBD2. The junction had 6 bases not matched to a gene; V was cut back by 1 base and J by 7 bases. CDR1 and CDR2 from the germline V gene are SGHDT and YYEEEE. The CDR3 totals 16 residues. The DNA for the CDR3 is TGTGCCAGCAGCTTGCCTACTAGCGGGAGGAAGAATGAGCAGTTCTTC. It is translated as CASSLPTSGRKNEQFF.

The chain links TRBV21-1 to TRBJ2-1; the table calls TRBD1, which could not be checked here. TRBV21-1 is recorded as a pseudogene. The CDR3 is 17 amino acids. The CDR3 DNA reads TGTGCCAGCTTGGGACAGGGGTCACTCCTCCTCTACAATGAGCAGTTCTTC. Its translation is CASLGQGSLLLYNEQFF.

The rearrangement uses TRBV5-1 and TRBJ2-5, with 13 bases identical to TRBD2. CDR1 and CDR2 from the germline V gene are SGHRS and YFSETQ. V dropped 4 bases and J dropped 3; count of bases not matched to a gene: 6. CDR3 length: 16 amino acids. This CDR3 is CASSPGTSGNKETQYF. CDR3 DNA: TGCGCCAGCAGCCCGGGGACTAGCGGGAACAAAGAGACCCAGTACTTC.

The rearrangement uses TRBV27 and TRBJ2-7; the match to TRBD1 covers 7 bases. After removal of 6 bases from V and 3 bases from J, the junction contained 5 bases not matched to a gene. The CDR3 runs 13 residues. Germline CDR1 is MNHEY and CDR2 is SMNVEV (reference sequence). CDR3 in amino acids: CASRGQRLYEQYF. The CDR3 DNA reads TGTGCCAGCAGGGGACAGAGGCTCTACGAGCAGTACTTC.

The chain employs TRBV7-3 and TRBJ2-1; D uncertain. Per the germline V gene, CDR1 is SGHTA and CDR2 is FQGTGA. The V end was cut by 3 bases, the J end by 7 bases, with 10 bases between. CDR3 length: 13 residues. The CDR3 protein is CASSFGGENEQFF. The CDR3 bases are TGTGCCAGCAGCTTTGGTGGAGAAAATGAGCAGTTCTTC.

This chain links TRBV2 with TRBJ1-1; 8 bases are shared with TRBD1. The V and J ends lost 6 bases and 4 bases, in that order; junction bases with no gene match: 7. The CDR3 spans 14 residues. CDR1 and CDR2 from the germline V gene are SNHLY and FYNNEI. CDR3 residues: CASRKTGGFTEAFF. In DNA form, the CDR3 reads TGTGCCAGCAGGAAAACAGGGGGGTTCACTGAAGCTTTCTTT.

The chain combines TRBV6-1 with TRBJ2-3, with 8 bases lining up with TRBD1. The CDR3 consists of 15 residues. CDR1 is MNHNS, CDR2 SASEGT, per germline. The junction had 5 bases not matched to a gene; V was cut back by 4 bases and J by 2 bases. The DNA of the CDR3 is TGTGCCAGCAGTGTGGACAGGGATATCACAGATACGCAGTATTTT. It translates to CASSVDRDITDTQYF.

The chain couples TRBV4-2 to TRBJ2-5; 9 nucleotides line up with TRBD1. The ends lost 3 bases at V and 2 bases at J; junction bases unmatched: 4. The CDR3 runs to 15 residues. Germline loops: CDR1 LGHNA, CDR2 YNFKEQ. The CDR3, as DNA: TGTGCCAGCAGCCACCCGGGACAGGGACAAGAGACCCAGTACTTC. This encodes CASSHPGQGQETQYF.

Here the CDR3 reads CASKGTENTEAFF. The DNA for the CDR3 is TGTGCCAGCAAGGGGACAGAGAACACTGAAGCTTTCTTT. This chain links TRBV6-5 with TRBJ1-1; 7 nucleotides line up with TRBD1. The CDR3 covers 13 residues. CDR1 and CDR2 (germline): MNHEY, SVGAGI. V lost 7 bases to trimming and J lost 1 base; unmatched junction nucleotides: 3.

The sample holds a few counts of this clone. The chain couples TRBV9 to TRBJ2-1; 12 nucleotides line up with TRBD2. In germline, CDR1 is SGDLS, CDR2 YYNGEE. V was clipped by 0 bases and J by 4 bases; unmatched bases: 11. CDR3 size: 19 residues. CDR3 sequence: CASSVEGSSGRVSYNEQFF. For the CDR3, the DNA is TGTGCCAGCAGCGTAGAAGGGTCTAGCGGGAGGGTTTCATACAATGAGCAGTTCTTC.

This sequence joins TRBV7-6 and TRBJ2-5; a weak D match, TRBD1 (6 bases). CDR3 length: 14 amino acids. V was cut by 5 bases and J by 3 bases, with 13 bases left in between. Germline V CDR1 and CDR2: SGHVS, FNYEAQ. This CDR3 reads CASSQQGFEETQYF. CDR3 nucleotides: TGTGCCAGCAGCCAACAGGGTTTTGAAGAGACCCAGTACTTC. The variable domain in full, with the rest retrieved from reference TRBV7-6 and TRBJ2-5, is GAGVSQSPRYKVTKRGQDVALRCDPISGHVSLYWYRQALGQGPEFLTYFNYEAQQDKSGLPNDRFSAERPEGSISTLTIQRTEQRDSAMYRCASSQQGFEETQYFGPGTRLLVL.

V and J are TRBV7-9 and TRBJ1-2; no firm D call. Trimming shortened V by 3 bases and J by 3 bases, and 8 bases separated the two germline ends. The CDR3 runs to 13 residues. Per the germline V gene, CDR1 is SEHNR and CDR2 is FQNEAQ (reference sequence). In DNA, the CDR3 is TGTGCCAGCAGCTTTCCCGGGGACTATGGCTACACCTTC. It specifies CASSFPGDYGYTF. The variable domain in full, with the rest retrieved from reference TRBV7-9 and TRBJ1-2, is DTGVSQNPRHKITKRGQNVTFRCDPISEHNRLYWYRQTLGQGPEFLTYFQNEAQLEKSRLLSDRFSAERPKGSFSTLEIQRTEQGDSAMYLCASSFPGDYGYTFGSGTRLTVV.

This CDR3 reads CASSHRDRNYEQYF. As DNA, the CDR3 is TGTGCCAGCAGCCACCGGGACAGGAACTACGAGCAGTACTTC. The chain has TRBV7-8 and TRBJ2-7; 8 bases match TRBD1. Germline V lookup: CDR1 SGHVS, CDR2 FQNEAQ. J lost 3 bases, V lost 5 bases, and 6 bases had no gene match. This CDR3 region has 14 residues.

There are a few counts of this clone. The J gene is TRBJ1-2, the V gene TRBV7-9, with D perhaps matching TRBD1 (6 bases). CDR1 is SEHNR, CDR2 FQNEAQ, per germline (reference sequence). This CDR3 contains 14 residues. V was shortened by 1 base and J by 7 bases, with 13 bases between the two germline ends. The CDR3 reads CASSLGQGIGGYTF. The DNA for the CDR3 is TGTGCCAGCAGCTTAGGCCAGGGGATTGGTGGCTACACCTTC.

The genes are TRBV5-1 and TRBJ2-2; possible D gene TRBD1, 6 bases. V lost 4 bases and J lost 6, with 19 bases in between. The CDR3 runs 16 residues. Germline V gene data show CDR1 as SGHRS and CDR2 as YFSETQ. In nucleotides, the CDR3 is TGCGCCAGCAGCCTCGGACAGACCGGATCCGCCGGGGAGCTGTTTTTT. Residues: CASSLGQTGSAGELFF. The complete variable domain, with remaining parts taken from reference TRBV5-1 and TRBJ2-2, reads KAGVTQTPRYLIKTRGQQVTLSCSPISGHRSVSWYQQTPGQGLQFLFEYFSETQRNKGNFPGRFSGRQFSNSRSEMNVSTLELGDSALYLCASSLGQTGSAGELFFGEGSRLTVL.

The V and J genes are TRBV7-9 and TRBJ1-6; TRBD1 might be the D (5 bases). Trimming removed 5 bases at V and 9 bases at J, with 14 bases between. CDR3 length: 14 amino acids. Germline V lookup: CDR1 SEHNR, CDR2 FQNEAQ (reference sequence). As DNA, the CDR3 is TGTGCCAGCAGCGCCCCAGGGTCCGGTTCACCCCTCCACTTT. Translating it yields CASSAPGSGSPLHF.

The chain recombines TRBV7-9 with TRBJ2-1, with 9 bases aligning to TRBD1. From germline, CDR1 is SEHNR and CDR2 FQNEAQ (reference sequence). The CDR3 has 15 amino acids. J lost 8 bases, V lost 6 bases, and 11 bases had no gene match. The CDR3 coding sequence is TGTGCCAGCAGGAACGGGACAGGGATGAAGCATGAGCAGTTCTTC. Its translation is CASRNGTGMKHEQFF.

The CDR3 nucleotides read TGTGCCAGCAGTTACTACGCGGGACAGTACTACGAGCAGTACTTC. Translation: CASSYYAGQYYEQYF. The rearrangement uses TRBV6-5 and TRBJ2-7, with D tentatively TRBD1 (7 bases). CDR1 is MNHEY, CDR2 SVGAGI, per germline. The CDR3 extends over 15 amino acids. Deletions cut 1 base from V and 3 bases from J, with 13 bases between.

The rearrangement uses TRBV11-2 and TRBJ2-5; weak D call: TRBD2 (5 bases). CDR1 is SGHAT, CDR2 FQNNGV, per germline. The CDR3 loop spans 17 amino acids. The V gene lost 0 bases and the J gene lost 1 base, with 15 bases spanning the gap. The DNA of the CDR3 is TGTGCCAGCAGCTTAGATTCTTCTCGAGGGCCCCAAGAGACCCAGTACTTC. It specifies CASSLDSSRGPQETQYF. The complete variable domain, with remaining parts taken from reference TRBV11-2 and TRBJ2-5, reads EAGVAQSPRYKIIEKRQSVAFWCNPISGHATLYWYQQILGQGPKLLIQFQNNGVVDDSQLPKDRFSAERLKGVDSTLKIQPAKLEDSAVYLCASSLDSSRGPQETQYFGPGTRLLVL.

The sample holds a few counts of this clone. This chain links TRBV27 with TRBJ1-5, with D uncertain. Looked up from germline, CDR1 is MNHEY and CDR2 is SMNVEV (reference sequence). Trimming took 1 base from V and 0 from J, leaving 7 bases between them. The CDR3 length is 15 residues. The CDR3 DNA reads TGTGCCAGCAGTTTATGGGGTGCTAGCAATCAGCCCCAGCATTTT. Translated: CASSLWGASNQPQHF.

The chain has TRBV4-1 and TRBJ1-2, with 8 bases lining up with TRBD1. Germline CDR1 reads MGHRA; CDR2 reads YSYEKL. Trimming at V came to 2 bases and at J to 5 bases, leaving 16 bases not matched to a gene. The CDR3 contains 18 residues. CDR3 amino acids: CASSQQTGGTGQLYGYTF. As DNA, the CDR3 is TGCGCCAGCAGCCAACAAACAGGGGGAACGGGCCAGTTGTATGGCTACACCTTC.

The genes are TRBV4-1 and TRBJ1-1; D is unclear. Looked up from germline, CDR1 is MGHRA and CDR2 is YSYEKL. Trimming took off 1 base at V and 2 bases at J, with 5 bases between the two ends. The CDR3 is 13 amino acids. CDR3 in DNA: TGCGCCAGCAGCCAAGTTTCTAACACTGAAGCTTTCTTT. This gives the protein CASSQVSNTEAFF.

This clone was seen only a few times. The rearrangement links TRBV19 to TRBJ1-4, with D possibly TRBD1 on 5 matching bases. Trimming shortened V by 5 bases and J by 6 bases, and 13 bases separated the two germline ends. The CDR3 has 14 amino acids. Germline-derived CDR1 and CDR2 are LNHDA and SQIVND (reference sequence). CDR3 protein: CASSPTELYEKLFF. In DNA, the CDR3 is TGTGCCAGTAGTCCGACAGAACTTTATGAAAAACTGTTTTTT.

The genes are TRBV11-2 and TRBJ1-2, with 8 positions matching TRBD1. Germline CDR1 reads SGHAT; CDR2 reads FQNNGV. V lost 1 base and J lost 8; bases outside the gene matches: 15. The CDR3 totals 17 residues. CDR3 bases: TGTGCCAGCAGCTTAGGGACGTGGGACAGGAGGGATCGGGGCTACACCTTC. This encodes CASSLGTWDRRDRGYTF.

V is TRBV19 and J is TRBJ2-1; the D is unclear. Germline CDR1 LNHDA, CDR2 SQIVND (reference sequence). V shed 4 bases and J shed 9 bases, with 13 bases lying between them. The CDR3 length is 13 residues. The CDR3 coding sequence is TGTGCCAGTAGTAGGGCGGAGTTGGTTGAGCAGTTCTTC. Translating gives CASSRAELVEQFF.

This clone appeared a single time. CDR3 in DNA: TGTGCCAGTAGACCAAATCTGGGAAAAGCTTTCTTT. Its protein product is CASRPNLGKAFF. The chain has TRBV19 and TRBJ1-1; D is uncertain. Germline V gives CDR1 LNHDA, CDR2 SQIVND (reference sequence). Trimming took off 6 bases at V and 9 bases at J, with 14 bases between the two ends. The CDR3 spans 12 residues.